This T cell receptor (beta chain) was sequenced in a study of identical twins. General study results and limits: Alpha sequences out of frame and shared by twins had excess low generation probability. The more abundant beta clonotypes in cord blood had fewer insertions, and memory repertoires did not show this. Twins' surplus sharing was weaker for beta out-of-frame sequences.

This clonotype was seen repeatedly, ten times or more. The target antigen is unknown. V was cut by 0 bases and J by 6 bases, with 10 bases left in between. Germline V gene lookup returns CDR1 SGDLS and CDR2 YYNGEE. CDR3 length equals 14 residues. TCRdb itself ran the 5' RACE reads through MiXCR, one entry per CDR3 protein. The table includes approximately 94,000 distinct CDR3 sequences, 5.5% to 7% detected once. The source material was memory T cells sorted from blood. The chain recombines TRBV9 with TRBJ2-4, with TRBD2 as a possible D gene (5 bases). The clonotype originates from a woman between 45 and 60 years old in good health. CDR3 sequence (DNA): TGTGCCAGCAGCGTAGCGTATCGGGGAAACATTCAGTACTTC. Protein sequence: CASSVAYRGNIQYF.